These T cell receptor beta chains were read from a single sample in a study of vaccination and CD4 T cells after COVID-19. No antigen has been assigned to these receptors. TCRdb ran MiXCR on the PCR reads and lists one entry per CDR3 protein. The sample contains about 20,000 distinct CDR3 sequences, roughly three fifths of which appear only once. The sequenced sample consisted of CD4+ T cells from blood, cultured in vitro. These receptors all come from a human donor who had recovered from COVID-19. Each CDR3 is given with its conserved first and last residue. A D gene is named only where the DNA matches it firmly. Clone size is stated in some rows and not others, as once, few, many or a class when expanded.

D gene,clone size,J gene,V gene,CDR3 protein,CDR3 DNA
TRBD2,.,TRBJ2-2,TRBV6-1,CASSETSATGELFF,TGTGCCAGCAGTGAGACTAGCGCGACCGGGGAGCTGTTTTTT
.,.,TRBJ1-1,TRBV19,CASTRDTEAFF,TGTGCCAGTACCCGGGACACTGAAGCTTTCTTT
TRBD2,.,TRBJ2-1,TRBV19,CASSFGTSGTYNEQFF,TGTGCCAGTAGTTTCGGGACTAGCGGGACTTACAATGAGCAGTTCTTC
TRBD2,.,TRBJ2-4,TRBV7-9,CASSASGGNIQYF,TGTGCCAGCAGCGCCTCGGGGGGGAACATTCAGTACTTC
.,.,TRBJ1-1,TRBV2,CASSKTENTEAFF,TGTGCCAGCAGTAAAACAGAAAACACTGAAGCTTTCTTT
TRBD2,few,TRBJ2-1,TRBV20-1,CSARLAGGIFVGQFF,TGCAGTGCTCGGTTAGCGGGGGGGATTTTTGTCGGGCAGTTCTTC
TRBD2,.,TRBJ2-1,TRBV7-2,CASSLDPLLAGGNNEQFF,TGTGCCAGCAGCTTAGATCCCTTACTAGCGGGAGGGAACAATGAGCAGTTCTTC
TRBD1,.,TRBJ1-2,TRBV5-6,CASSQGQYNYGYTF,TGTGCCAGCAGCCAGGGACAGTACAACTATGGCTACACCTTC
.,.,TRBJ1-2,TRBV6-1,CASSVGQRYYGYTF,TGTGCCAGCAGTGTGGGACAACGCTATTATGGCTACACCTTC
TRBD2,.,TRBJ2-1,TRBV10-3,CATSPSGGYNEQFF,TGTGCCACCTCTCCTAGCGGGGGGTACAATGAGCAGTTCTTC
.,few,TRBJ1-2,TRBV4-2,CASSRAGGLDNYGYTF,TGTGCCAGCAGCCGAGCCGGGGGGCTGGATAACTATGGCTACACCTTC
.,.,TRBJ1-5,TRBV7-9,CASSFRDYQPQHF,TGTGCCAGCAGCTTCCGGGACTATCAGCCCCAGCATTTT
.,.,TRBJ2-7,TRBV10-3,CASGTLPYEQYF,TGTGCCAGCGGGACGCTCCCCTACGAGCAGTACTTC
.,few,TRBJ2-3,TRBV6-4,CASSDVSQGTQYF,TGTGCCAGCAGTGACGTCTCGCAGGGTACGCAGTATTTT